The rows below give T cell receptor beta chains drawn from one sample of a study of cytomegalovirus exposure and HLA in healthy donors. Repertoires were generated with immunoSEQ multiplex PCR, while TCRdb's copy carries only in-frame clones and drops some. The sample holds just over 200,000 clones. The sample consisted of PBMCs. These receptors were taken from a girl aged 2-10 years in good health and CMV-seropositive. Both conserved end residues are part of each CDR3. A D gene is named only where the DNA matches it firmly.

d_gene: TRBD2
j_gene: TRBJ2-5
v_gene: TRBV5-5
CDR3aa: CASSLTAGGPGETQYF
CDR3nt: TGTGCCAGCAGCTTGACCGCGGGAGGGCCAGGGGAGACCCAGTACTTC

d_gene: NA
j_gene: TRBJ2-1
v_gene: TRBV27
CDR3aa: CASSFTGPDEQFF
CDR3nt: TGTGCCAGCAGTTTTACTGGGCCAGATGAGCAGTTCTTC

d_gene: TRBD1
j_gene: TRBJ1-2
v_gene: TRBV7-2
CDR3aa: CASSPSRQGYGYTF
CDR3nt: TGTGCCAGCAGCCCATCGAGACAGGGCTATGGCTACACCTTC

d_gene: TRBD1
j_gene: TRBJ1-1
v_gene: TRBV14
CDR3aa: CASSPGQGRAFF
CDR3nt: TGTGCCAGCAGCCCGGGACAGGGGAGGGCTTTCTTT

d_gene: NA
j_gene: TRBJ1-1
v_gene: TRBV7-9
CDR3aa: CASSLEDSTEAFF
CDR3nt: TGTGCCAGCAGCTTAGAGGACAGCACTGAAGCTTTCTTT

d_gene: NA
j_gene: TRBJ1-4
v_gene: TRBV5-1
CDR3aa: CASGFGQSNEKLFF
CDR3nt: TGCGCCAGCGGTTTTGGACAGTCTAATGAAAAACTGTTTTTT

d_gene: TRBD2
j_gene: TRBJ2-7
v_gene: TRBV27
CDR3aa: CASSSGTSGLYEQYF
CDR3nt: TGTGCCAGCAGTTCCGGGACTAGCGGACTCTACGAGCAGTACTTC

d_gene: TRBD1
j_gene: TRBJ1-5
v_gene: TRBV2
CDR3aa: CASSGETGSNQPQHF
CDR3nt: TGTGCCAGCAGTGGAGAGACAGGGAGCAATCAGCCCCAGCATTTT

d_gene: NA
j_gene: TRBJ2-2
v_gene: TRBV2
CDR3aa: CASRNDLDSSLLTGELFF
CDR3nt: TGTGCCAGCAGAAACGACTTGGACAGTTCACTGCTCACCGGGGAGCTGTTTTTT

d_gene: NA
j_gene: TRBJ1-2
v_gene: TRBV9
CDR3aa: CASSPQPSAYGYTF
CDR3nt: TGTGCCAGCAGCCCCCAGCCCAGCGCCTATGGCTACACCTTC

d_gene: TRBD1
j_gene: TRBJ2-7
v_gene: TRBV6-1
CDR3aa: CASSAKTGGEQYF
CDR3nt: TGTGCCAGCAGTGCAAAAACAGGGGGCGAGCAGTACTTC

d_gene: NA
j_gene: TRBJ1-2
v_gene: TRBV28
CDR3aa: CASSLVGDYGYTF
CDR3nt: TGTGCCAGCAGTTTGGTCGGGGACTATGGCTACACCTTC

d_gene: NA
j_gene: TRBJ1-2
v_gene: TRBV7-9
CDR3aa: CASSLDWFEWSSGYTF
CDR3nt: TGTGCCAGCAGCTTAGATTGGTTCGAGTGGTCATCTGGCTACACCTTC

d_gene: NA
j_gene: TRBJ1-1
v_gene: TRBV28
CDR3aa: CASSLEIEAFF
CDR3nt: TGTGCCAGCAGCCTCGAGATTGAAGCTTTCTTT

d_gene: TRBD1
j_gene: TRBJ1-5
v_gene: TRBV19
CDR3aa: CASSAYTGVSNQPQHF
CDR3nt: TGTGCCAGTAGTGCCTATACAGGGGTAAGCAATCAGCCCCAGCATTTT

d_gene: TRBD2
j_gene: TRBJ2-3
v_gene: TRBV10-2
CDR3aa: CASNEGGLSREAQYF
CDR3nt: TGCGCCAGCAACGAAGGCGGCCTCAGCCGGGAGGCGCAGTATTTT

d_gene: TRBD2
j_gene: TRBJ2-2
v_gene: TRBV15
CDR3aa: CATSRDSPASGRAYTGELFF
CDR3nt: TGTGCCACCAGCAGAGATTCACCCGCTAGCGGGAGGGCCTACACCGGGGAGCTGTTTTTT

d_gene: TRBD2
j_gene: TRBJ2-1
v_gene: TRBV6-5
CDR3aa: CASSYTGGPYNEQFF
CDR3nt: TGTGCCAGCAGTTATACGGGAGGCCCCTACAATGAGCAGTTCTTC

d_gene: NA
j_gene: TRBJ1-2
v_gene: TRBV4-2
CDR3aa: CASSQEGRTQGYGYTF
CDR3nt: TGTGCCAGCAGCCAAGAAGGGCGTACCCAGGGATATGGCTACACCTTC

d_gene: TRBD1
j_gene: TRBJ1-4
v_gene: TRBV5-1
CDR3aa: CASSLSGLLTSGQPNEKLFF
CDR3nt: TGCGCCAGCAGCTTGAGCGGTCTTTTGACATCGGGACAGCCTAATGAAAAACTGTTTTTT

d_gene: TRBD2
j_gene: TRBJ2-1
v_gene: TRBV5-4
CDR3aa: CASSLLGLAGVEQFF
CDR3nt: TGTGCCAGCAGCCTGCTCGGACTAGCGGGAGTTGAGCAGTTCTTC

d_gene: TRBD1
j_gene: TRBJ2-7
v_gene: TRBV10-2
CDR3aa: CASSGETGPPYEQYF
CDR3nt: TGCGCCAGCAGTGGGGAGACAGGGCCGCCCTACGAGCAGTACTTC

d_gene: TRBD1
j_gene: TRBJ2-7
v_gene: TRBV5-1
CDR3aa: CASSFTGTGEYEQYF
CDR3nt: TGCGCCAGCAGCTTTACCGGGACAGGAGAGTACGAGCAGTACTTC

d_gene: TRBD2
j_gene: TRBJ2-7
v_gene: TRBV9
CDR3aa: CASSVAIAGGPYEQYF
CDR3nt: TGTGCCAGCAGCGTAGCTATAGCGGGAGGGCCCTACGAGCAGTACTTC

d_gene: NA
j_gene: TRBJ2-1
v_gene: TRBV5-4
CDR3aa: CASSPEWSDEQFF
CDR3nt: TGTGCCAGCAGCCCAGAATGGTCAGATGAGCAGTTCTTC

d_gene: NA
j_gene: TRBJ1-2
v_gene: TRBV28
CDR3aa: CATDLSSQGRVNYGYTF
CDR3nt: TGTGCCACCGACCTCTCATCACAGGGAAGGGTGAACTATGGCTACACCTTC

d_gene: NA
j_gene: TRBJ1-2
v_gene: TRBV28
CDR3aa: CASSLTGTPYGYTF
CDR3nt: TGTGCCAGCAGTTTGACGGGGACTCCCTATGGCTACACCTTC

d_gene: NA
j_gene: TRBJ2-7
v_gene: TRBV28
CDR3aa: CASRSGSLEQYF
CDR3nt: TGTGCCAGCAGATCCGGGAGCCTCGAGCAGTACTTC

d_gene: TRBD2
j_gene: TRBJ2-4
v_gene: TRBV25-1
CDR3aa: CASKSGDIQYF
CDR3nt: TGTGCCAGCAAAAGCGGGGACATTCAGTACTTC

d_gene: NA
j_gene: TRBJ2-1
v_gene: TRBV30
CDR3aa: CAWSPTGRPYNEQFF
CDR3nt: TGTGCCTGGAGCCCTACAGGGCGGCCATACAATGAGCAGTTCTTC

d_gene: NA
j_gene: TRBJ2-3
v_gene: TRBV9
CDR3aa: CASSGAGSIPGGTQYF
CDR3nt: TGTGCCAGCAGCGGGGCCGGGAGTATACCTGGGGGTACGCAGTATTTT

d_gene: NA
j_gene: TRBJ2-7
v_gene: TRBV29-1
CDR3aa: CSVVTGSFYEQYF
CDR3nt: TGCAGCGTTGTTACCGGTTCCTTCTACGAGCAGTACTTC